These 13 T cell receptor beta chains came from one sample sequenced in a study of cytomegalovirus exposure and HLA in healthy donors. The PCR contained 60 Vbeta and 13 Jbeta primers. Method: immunoSEQ multiplex PCR; TCRdb's copy keeps in-frame clones and lacks some. The table lists approximately 100,000 clones, more than 65% of them singletons. The material sequenced was PBMCs. The receptors here all came from a woman younger than 30 in good health and CMV-seronegative.

This rearrangement joins TRBV30 to TRBJ2-6; no clear D gene. This CDR3 region has 12 residues. Germline CDR1 reads GTSNPN; CDR2 reads SVGIG (reference sequence). V was pared by 0 bases and J by 16 bases, with 13 bases between. CDR3: CAWSVLLGRLTF. The CDR3 bases are TGTGCCTGGAGTGTTCTTTTGGGCAGGCTGACTTTC.

The chain carries TRBV7-3 and TRBJ2-1, with D possibly matching TRBD1 (5 bases). Between the trimmed V and J ends, which lost 4 bases and 2 bases, there was a span of 15 bases. Germline V gives CDR1 SGHTA, CDR2 FQGTGA. This CDR3 has 16 residues. CDR3 residues: CASSSILGATYNEQFF. The CDR3 DNA is TGTGCCAGCAGCTCAATTCTAGGGGCCACCTACAATGAGCAGTTCTTC.

This clone was recorded a few times. The rearrangement uses TRBV6-5 and TRBJ1-3; 7 bases match TRBD1. Germline CDR1 is MNHEY and CDR2 is SVGAGI. The V gene end was trimmed by 2 bases and the J gene end by 5 bases; junction bases not matched to a gene: 6. The CDR3 length is 15 residues. The CDR3 reads CASSYARGVRNTIYF. CDR3 nucleotides: TGTGCCAGCAGTTACGCCAGGGGGGTCAGAAACACCATATATTTT.

The chain is built from TRBV6-6 and TRBJ2-3; a weak D match, TRBD1 (5 bases). Trimming removed 7 bases at V and 2 bases at J, with 10 bases between. CDR3 length equals 13 residues. CDR1 and CDR2 (germline): MNHNY, SVGAGI (reference sequence). The CDR3 region is CASTPRDTDTQYF. DNA for the CDR3: TGTGCCAGCACCCCCAGGGACACAGATACGCAGTATTTT.

This chain links TRBV7-8 with TRBJ2-1; a possible D gene is TRBD1 (6 bases). Between the trimmed V and J ends, which lost 5 bases and 7 bases, there was a span of 18 bases. There are 15 residues in the CDR3. From germline, CDR1 is SGHVS and CDR2 FQNEAQ. The CDR3 DNA reads TGTGCCAGCAGCCAGGATCGTAACAGGGTGAATGAGCAGTTCTTC. This gives the protein CASSQDRNRVNEQFF.

The J gene is TRBJ1-1, the V gene TRBV28; 7 nucleotides align to TRBD1. Unmatched junction bases numbered 12, after V lost 7 bases and J lost 7 bases. Germline values: CDR1 MDHEN, CDR2 SYDVKM. CDR3 size: 14 residues. This CDR3 reads CASTLRGEVNEAFF. In DNA form, the CDR3 reads TGTGCCAGCACCCTCAGGGGGGAGGTGAATGAAGCTTTCTTT.

This chain links TRBV7-8 with TRBJ2-7, with D unresolved. The V gene lost 1 base and the J gene lost 0 bases, with 7 bases spanning the gap. The CDR3 covers 14 residues. CDR1 is SGHVS, CDR2 FQNEAQ, per germline. In DNA, the CDR3 is TGTGCCAGCAGCTTAGGAACCAGCTCCTACGAGCAGTACTTC. As protein: CASSLGTSSYEQYF.

This clone has only a few counts. V is TRBV15 and J is TRBJ2-3, with a weak D call TRBD2 (5 bases). Trimming took off 5 bases at V and 2 bases at J, with 17 bases between the two ends. Germline values: CDR1 LNHNV, CDR2 YYDKDF (reference sequence). CDR3 length: 16 amino acids. CDR3 loop: CATSPAGDRATDTQYF. The DNA of the CDR3 is TGTGCCACCAGCCCGGCCGGGGATAGGGCCACAGATACGCAGTATTTT.

The V gene is TRBV6-6, the J gene TRBJ2-7; TRBD2 is a possible D gene (5 bases). Looked up from germline, CDR1 is MNHNY and CDR2 is SVGAGI (reference sequence). Trimming removed 6 bases from V and 6 bases from J, with 21 bases in between. The CDR3 consists of 15 residues. This CDR3 reads CASRRSTRPGGEQYF. CDR3 DNA: TGTGCCAGCAGACGCTCTACTAGGCCGGGTGGCGAGCAGTACTTC.

The chain combines TRBV30 with TRBJ2-7, with 9 nucleotides matching TRBD1. This CDR3 is built from 14 residues. V trimming: 1 base; J trimming: 4 bases; junction bases outside the gene matches: 5. The V gene's germline CDR1 is GTSNPN and CDR2 SVGIG (reference sequence). This chain's CDR3 is CAWSAGQGKYEQYF. CDR3 nucleotides: TGTGCCTGGAGTGCGGGACAGGGTAAATACGAGCAGTACTTC.

This chain connects TRBV2 to TRBJ1-2, with 7 bases fitting TRBD1. Germline CDR1 reads SNHLY; CDR2 reads FYNNEI. V lost 4 bases, J lost 8 bases, and 7 bases stayed unmatched. This CDR3 contains 13 residues. Here the CDR3 DNA reads TGTGCCAGCAGTGCCCCAGACAGGGACGGCTACACCTTC. Protein: CASSAPDRDGYTF. The entire variable domain, with the rest obtained from reference TRBV2 and TRBJ1-2, is as follows: EPEVTQTPSHQVTQMGQEVILRCVPISNHLYFYWYRQILGQKVEFLVSFYNNEISEKSEIFDDQFSVERPDGSNFTLKIRSTKLEDSAMYFCASSAPDRDGYTFGSGTRLTVV.

The chain joins TRBV27 to TRBJ1-5; 8 nucleotides align to TRBD1. Germline V gene sequence: CDR1 MNHEY, CDR2 SMNVEV (reference sequence). This CDR3 comprises 14 residues. Losses at the gene ends were 2 bases for V and 5 bases for J; bases not matched to a gene: 2. CDR3 sequence reads: CASSLQGADQPQHF. Written as DNA, the CDR3 is TGTGCCAGCAGTTTACAGGGGGCTGATCAGCCCCAGCATTTT.

The V gene is TRBV7-6, the J gene TRBJ1-2, with 7 bases identical to TRBD1. Trimming at V came to 5 bases and at J to 0 bases, leaving 9 bases not matched to a gene. CDR3 length: 16 amino acids. From germline, CDR1 is SGHVS and CDR2 FNYEAQ. The CDR3 spells CASSPEPGTANYGYTF. CDR3 nucleotides: TGTGCCAGCAGCCCTGAACCCGGGACAGCTAACTATGGCTACACCTTC.